Shown below are 12 T cell receptor beta chains from a single sample sequenced in a study of low-dose radiotherapy and immunotherapy resistance in tumors. Alpha- and beta-chain coverage of first-strand cDNA came from TRAV- and TRBV-specific primers. TCRs were amplified for roughly 20 PCR cycles with a constant-region primer and V-primer adapter. MiXCR, run by TCRdb on the reads, gives a single entry per CDR3 protein. This table holds about 30,000 distinct CDR3 sequences, about 49% found once. The sample's time point: after trial treatment. Documented treatment: LDRT plus nivolumab, ipilimumab, low-dose cyclophosphamide and aspirin (RACIN trial). Sequencing used PBMCs, obtained after low-dose radiotherapy plus immunotherapy. The receptor set was obtained from a male donor with gallbladder cancer.

This clonotype was detected many times. The V gene is TRBV28, the J gene TRBJ2-7; 7 bases align to TRBD1. V lost 7 bases to trimming and J lost 3 bases; unmatched junction nucleotides: 3. The CDR3 runs to 12 residues. In germline, CDR1 is MDHEN, CDR2 SYDVKM. In DNA form, the CDR3 reads TGTGCCAGCACCGGGACAGACTACGAGCAGTACTTC. Translating it yields CASTGTDYEQYF. Filled out from reference TRBV28 and TRBJ2-7, the complete variable domain reads DVKVTQSSRYLVKRTGEKVFLECVQDMDHENMFWYRQDPGLGLRLIYFSYDVKMKEKGDIPEGYSVSREKKERFSLILESASTNQTSMYLCASTGTDYEQYFGPGTRLTVT.

As concerns this clonotype: A far larger clone is just one base off, so this is likely a read error. The chain is built from TRBV3-1 and TRBJ2-5; 8 nucleotides line up with TRBD2. V gave up 4 bases and J gave up 11 bases; unmatched junction bases: 18. The CDR3 spans 16 residues. In germline, CDR1 is LGHDT, CDR2 YNNKEL (reference sequence). The CDR3 coding sequence is TGTGCCAGCAGCCGATTCAGGACTAGCTCCTACAATGAGCAGTACTTC. Translated, it gives CASSRFRTSSYNEQYF.

This clonotype has ten or more counts. As DNA, the CDR3 is TGTGCCAGCTCAGCTCAGGGTTTTCCCGAGCAGTTCTTC. Encoded protein: CASSAQGFPEQFF. The gene calls are TRBV18 and TRBJ2-1; a weak D match, TRBD1 (5 bases). The CDR3 is made up of 13 amino acids. With 5 bases removed from V and 10 bases from J, the gap between germline ends came to 15 bases. In germline, CDR1 is KGHSH, CDR2 LQKENI.

About this clonotype: Given a much more abundant clone one base away, this may be a read error. The chain carries TRBV10-3 and TRBJ2-7; TRBD1 matches 8 bases. The junction had 5 bases not matched to a gene; V was cut back by 7 bases and J by 3 bases. The CDR3 is 13 amino acids. Germline CDR1 ENHRY, CDR2 SYGVKD. The CDR3 region is CAIMLQGGYEQYF. CDR3 coding DNA: TGTGCCATCATGTTACAGGGGGGCTACGAGCAGTACTTC.

This clonotype was recorded many times. This chain connects TRBV28 to TRBJ2-5; the D is unclear. The CDR3 sequence is 13 residues long. V was pared by 7 bases and J by 0 bases, with 9 bases between. Per germline, CDR1 MDHEN and CDR2 SYDVKM. The CDR3 region is CASIGHHQETQYF. The CDR3 region has the DNA TGTGCCAGCATTGGGCACCACCAAGAGACCCAGTACTTC.

V usage is TRBV14 and J usage is TRBJ2-7; D perhaps matches TRBD2 (5 bases). This CDR3 spans 14 amino acids. With 2 bases removed from V and 6 bases from J, the gap between germline ends came to 14 bases. Per the germline V gene, CDR1 is SGHDN and CDR2 is FVKESK. CDR3: CASSQLVSAGEQYF. CDR3 nucleotides: TGTGCCAGCAGCCAATTGGTATCGGCGGGCGAGCAGTACTTC.

J is TRBJ2-5 and V is TRBV14, with D possibly matching TRBD2 (6 bases). The V and J ends lost 1 base and 5 bases respectively, with 11 bases between them. The CDR3 is made up of 14 amino acids. CDR1 and CDR2 (germline): SGHDN, FVKESK. The CDR3 nucleotides are TGTGCCAGCAGCCAAGCCGGAGGGCGGGAGACCCAGTACTTC. This encodes CASSQAGGRETQYF.

The chain carries TRBV7-9 and TRBJ2-5; 10 bases match TRBD1. Germline V lookup: CDR1 SEHNR, CDR2 FQNEAQ (reference sequence). V gave up 5 bases and J gave up 3 bases; unmatched junction bases: 6. The CDR3 length is 15 residues. CDR3 amino acids: CASSAQGQGKETQYF. Written as DNA, the CDR3 is TGTGCCAGCAGCGCACAGGGACAGGGGAAAGAGACCCAGTACTTC.

V usage is TRBV12-3 or TRBV12-4 and J usage is TRBJ2-5; 10 bases agree with TRBD1. The length of the CDR3 is 15 residues. After removal of 5 bases from V and 2 bases from J, the junction contained 5 bases not matched to a gene. For the CDR3, the DNA is TGTGCCAGCAGTGACAGGGGGCTTGGTCAAGAGACCCAGTACTTC. Encoded protein: CASSDRGLGQETQYF.

Note on this clonotype: This sequence may be a read error, since a much larger clone differs from it by one base. V usage is TRBV13 and J usage is TRBJ2-3, with D perhaps TRBD2 (5 bases). The CDR3 totals 14 residues. Germline V lookup: CDR1 PRHDT, CDR2 FYEKMQ (reference sequence). The DNA for the CDR3 is TGTGCCAGCAGACTAGAATTTCGCACAGATACGAAGTATTTT. Translation gives CASRLEFRTDTKYF.

The chain employs TRBV14 and TRBJ2-1; D is uncertain. Trimming removed 0 bases at V and 1 base at J, with 7 bases between. Germline V gene sequence: CDR1 SGHDN, CDR2 FVKESK. This CDR3 is built from 15 residues. The DNA for the CDR3 is TGTGCCAGCAGCCAAGACCTAAGATCCTACAATGAGCAGTTCTTC. Translated: CASSQDLRSYNEQFF.

The rearrangement links TRBV28 to TRBJ2-1, with TRBD2 matching 7 bases. The ends lost 10 bases at V and 8 bases at J; junction bases unmatched: 17. Per germline, CDR1 MDHEN and CDR2 SYDVKM. CDR3 length: 15 residues. In DNA, the CDR3 is TGTGCCACCGCTGTTGGGGGACTACCTTGGGATGAGCAGTTCTTC. Translating gives CATAVGGLPWDEQFF.